The 25 T cell receptor beta chains below all came from one sample that was sequenced in a study of T cell repertoires in cytomegalovirus infection. Each CDR3 protein gets one entry after TCRdb re-called the reads with MiXCR. The sample lists 400,000 or so distinct CDR3 sequences; approximately 30% were seen once. The sequenced sample was PBMCs. These receptors all come from a human donor in good health (CMV status not recorded). Some clones in this sample may be carry-over from other donors' samples.

The chain combines TRBV7-3 with TRBJ1-4, with D unclear. The CDR3 is 16 amino acids. Germline V gene sequence: CDR1 SGHTA, CDR2 FQGTGA. Between the trimmed V and J ends, which lost 2 bases and 3 bases, there was a span of 13 bases. This CDR3 is CASSLVGLGANEKLFF. Written as DNA, the CDR3 is TGTGCCAGCAGCTTAGTAGGCCTCGGAGCTAATGAAAAACTGTTTTTT.

This clonotype was counted many times. The J gene is TRBJ2-7, the V gene TRBV7-2; 10 bases are shared with TRBD1. Germline values: CDR1 SGHTA, CDR2 FQGNSA. CDR3 length: 17 amino acids. The V gene end was trimmed by 2 bases and the J gene end by 2 bases; junction bases not matched to a gene: 9. In nucleotides, the CDR3 is TGTGCCAGCAGCTTATCAAACCGGGACAGGGGAACCTACGAGCAGTACTTC. This gives the protein CASSLSNRDRGTYEQYF.

In its sample, this clonotype was seen a few times. The gene calls are TRBV24-1 and TRBJ1-2; D remains unclear. The CDR3 has 12 amino acids. With 1 base removed from V and 6 bases from J, the gap between germline ends came to 5 bases. Germline V gives CDR1 KGHDR, CDR2 SFDVKD. The CDR3 nucleotides read TGTGCCACCAGTGATTTAACACATGGCTACACCTTC. This codes for CATSDLTHGYTF.

This clonotype was detected a few times. The chain couples TRBV3-1 to TRBJ1-3; 11 bases match TRBD1. J lost 0 bases, V lost 2 bases, and 18 bases had no gene match. In germline, CDR1 is LGHDT, CDR2 YNNKEL (reference sequence). The CDR3 runs 22 residues. The CDR3 loop reads CASSQPLRDRGFYTHSGNTIYF. The CDR3 DNA is TGTGCCAGCAGCCAACCCCTCCGGGACAGGGGGTTCTACACCCACTCTGGAAACACCATATATTTT.

Only a few counts were recorded for this clonotype. This sequence joins TRBV20-1 and TRBJ2-6; possible D gene TRBD2, 6 bases. The CDR3 contains 16 residues. The germline V and J ends were trimmed by 3 bases and 0 bases, with 12 bases remaining between them. Germline lookup yields CDR1 DFQATT and CDR2 SNEGSKA (reference sequence). Here the CDR3 DNA reads TGCAGTGCTAGGGACACCGGGAGCTCTGGGGCCAACGTCCTGACTTTC. This translates into CSARDTGSSGANVLTF.

The CDR3 region is CSARESDSYYEQYF. CDR3 coding DNA: TGCAGTGCTAGAGAATCGGACTCCTACTACGAGCAGTACTTC. This chain connects TRBV20-1 to TRBJ2-7, with D possibly matching TRBD2 (5 bases). The CDR3 covers 14 residues. CDR1 and CDR2 (germline): DFQATT, SNEGSKA (reference sequence). The V end was cut by 0 bases, the J end by 3 bases, with 12 bases between.

This clonotype appeared many times. The CDR3 DNA reads as TGTGCCAGCAGCTTGGGACATCCCTACGAGCAGTACTTC. Translation: CASSLGHPYEQYF. The chain employs TRBV7-9 and TRBJ2-7, with D maybe TRBD1 (6 bases). Trimming removed 3 bases at V and 2 bases at J, with 8 bases between. The CDR3 length is 13 residues. Looked up from germline, CDR1 is SEHNR and CDR2 is FQNEAQ (reference sequence).

The chain is built from TRBV5-1 and TRBJ2-2, with D perhaps given as TRBD1 or TRBD2 (5 bases each). The CDR3 runs to 14 residues. Between the trimmed V and J ends, which lost 6 bases and 0 bases, there was a span of 9 bases. CDR1 and CDR2 from the germline V gene are SGHRS and YFSETQ. The CDR3 coding sequence is TGCGCCAGCAACCCGGGACCGAACACCGGGGAGCTGTTTTTT. Residues: CASNPGPNTGELFF.

The chain is built from TRBV6-1 and TRBJ2-1; a weak D match, TRBD1 (5 bases). From germline, CDR1 is MNHNS and CDR2 SASEGT. This CDR3 comprises 15 residues. V shed 7 bases and J shed 0 bases, with 13 bases lying between them. CDR3 nucleotides: TGTGCCAGCATCAGACCAGGGCTCTCCTACAATGAGCAGTTCTTC. Translation gives CASIRPGLSYNEQFF.

The chain carries TRBV7-3 and TRBJ1-2; 8 nucleotides align to TRBD1. Germline V lookup: CDR1 SGHTA, CDR2 FQGTGA. V was clipped by 2 bases and J by 0 bases; unmatched bases: 2. The CDR3 spans 15 residues. The CDR3 loop is CASSLGQGANYGYTF. The CDR3 DNA reads as TGTGCCAGCAGCTTAGGACAGGGTGCTAACTATGGCTACACCTTC.

Points on this clonotype: A much larger clone sits a single nucleotide away, making a read error possible. The conserved phenylalanine or tryptophan normally closing the CDR3 is absent here, so this likely arose from a read error. The rearrangement links TRBV6-5 to TRBJ2-1; TRBD2 agrees at 9 bases. Germline V gene data show CDR1 as MNHEY and CDR2 as SVGAGI. There are 16 residues in the CDR3. CDR3 loop: CASSYSSGGSFNEQFL. The CDR3 nucleotides read TGTGCCAGCAGTTACTCCAGCGGGGGGTCCTTCAATGAGCAGTTCTTA.

This clonotype was seen only a few times. This chain connects TRBV20-1 to TRBJ1-6; 7 bases fit TRBD1. Unmatched junction bases numbered 7, after V lost 6 bases and J lost 2 bases. CDR3 length: 15 amino acids. CDR1 is DFQATT and CDR2 is SNEGSKA in the germline V gene (reference sequence). The CDR3 region is CSALIGGAYNSPLHF. In DNA form, the CDR3 reads TGCAGTGCACTCATAGGGGGCGCCTATAATTCACCCCTCCACTTT.

Ten or more counts support this clonotype. The gene calls are TRBV5-1 and TRBJ1-1; perhaps TRBD1 as D (6 bases). The CDR3 sequence is 15 residues long. The ends were cut back, 0 bases at V and 0 bases at J, with 9 bases in the middle. The germline V gene encodes CDR1 SGHRS and CDR2 YFSETQ. The CDR3: CASSLAGTLNTEAFF. For the CDR3, the DNA is TGCGCCAGCAGCTTGGCCGGGACACTGAACACTGAAGCTTTCTTT. Using reference TRBV5-1 and TRBJ1-1 for the parts outside the CDR3, the full variable domain is KAGVTQTPRYLIKTRGQQVTLSCSPISGHRSVSWYQQTPGQGLQFLFEYFSETQRNKGNFPGRFSGRQFSNSRSEMNVSTLELGDSALYLCASSLAGTLNTEAFFGQGTRLTVV.

This clonotype came up a few times. This sequence joins TRBV10-3 and TRBJ1-5, with TRBD1 matching 7 bases. V was clipped by 6 bases and J by 6 bases; unmatched bases: 11. The germline CDR1 and CDR2 sequences are ENHRY and SYGVKD. The CDR3 has 15 amino acids. The DNA of the CDR3 is TGTGCCATCAGAGACTCCCAGGGGGGTGGTCAGCCCCAGCATTTT. Translating gives CAIRDSQGGGQPQHF.

The rearrangement links TRBV5-1 to TRBJ1-3, with 8 nucleotides matching TRBD1. J was trimmed by 2 bases and V by 4 bases; bases with no gene match: 8. Germline loops: CDR1 SGHRS, CDR2 YFSETQ. The CDR3 has 16 amino acids. The CDR3 DNA reads TGCGCCAGCAGCACCGGACAGGGAAGTCCTGGAAACACCATATATTTT. This gives the protein CASSTGQGSPGNTIYF. Filled out from reference TRBV5-1 and TRBJ1-3, the complete variable domain reads KAGVTQTPRYLIKTRGQQVTLSCSPISGHRSVSWYQQTPGQGLQFLFEYFSETQRNKGNFPGRFSGRQFSNSRSEMNVSTLELGDSALYLCASSTGQGSPGNTIYFGEGSWLTVV.

The chain links TRBV6-1 to TRBJ1-1; a weak D match, TRBD1 (6 bases). Germline loops: CDR1 MNHNS, CDR2 SASEGT. V was clipped by 2 bases and J by 0 bases, with 7 bases between them. The CDR3 loop spans 14 amino acids. The CDR3 reads CASSERGVNTEAFF. DNA for the CDR3: TGTGCCAGCAGTGAAAGGGGGGTGAACACTGAAGCTTTCTTT.

The chain is built from TRBV5-4 and TRBJ2-1, with 7 nucleotides matching TRBD2. J lost 6 bases, V lost 2 bases, and 2 bases had no gene match. Germline loops: CDR1 SGHNT, CDR2 YYREEE (reference sequence). This CDR3 spans 13 amino acids. The CDR3 here is CASSFWTSNEQFF. The CDR3 DNA follows: TGTGCCAGCAGCTTCTGGACTAGCAATGAGCAGTTCTTC.

This chain uses TRBV6-5 with TRBJ2-5; 12 bases match TRBD2. V dropped 4 bases and J dropped 0; count of bases not matched to a gene: 9. In germline, CDR1 is MNHEY, CDR2 SVGAGI. CDR3 length: 18 residues. As DNA, the CDR3 is TGTGCCAGCAGTTCCTACACTAGCGGGGGGCGATACCAAGAGACCCAGTACTTC. This encodes CASSSYTSGGRYQETQYF.

Of note for this clonotype: Here the CDR3 omits its conserved ending phenylalanine or tryptophan, so a read error is the likely source. V gene TRBV7-6 combines with J gene TRBJ2-1; 9 nucleotides agree with TRBD2. This CDR3 has 16 residues. CDR1 is SGHVS, CDR2 FNYEAQ, per germline. V trimming: 2 bases; J trimming: 8 bases; junction bases outside the gene matches: 10. The CDR3 protein is CASSLNPAGGVYEQFL. The DNA for the CDR3 is TGTGCCAGCAGCTTAAATCCAGCGGGGGGCGTCTATGAGCAGTTCTTA.

V is TRBV7-2 and J is TRBJ1-2; 8 bases align to TRBD1. V lost 4 bases and J lost 10; bases outside the gene matches: 2. Germline values: CDR1 SGHTA, CDR2 FQGNSA. The CDR3 totals 11 residues. This chain's CDR3 is CASSSDRVYTF. CDR3 sequence (DNA): TGTGCCAGCAGCTCGGACAGGGTCTACACCTTC. Variable domain in full (rest from reference TRBV7-2 and TRBJ1-2): GAGVSQSPSNKVTEKGKDVELRCDPISGHTALYWYRQSLGQGLEFLIYFQGNSAPDKSGLPSDRFSAERTGGSVSTLTIQRTQQEDSAVYLCASSSDRVYTFGSGTRLTVV.

This clonotype was detected a few times. The chain links TRBV7-9 to TRBJ2-2; 12 bases align to TRBD2. In germline, CDR1 is SEHNR, CDR2 FQNEAQ (reference sequence). Trimming cost V 3 bases and J 3 bases; bases outside gene matches: 2. This CDR3 region has 16 residues. CDR3 nucleotides: TGTGCCAGCAGCTTTAGGACTAGCGGGGACACCGGGGAGCTGTTTTTT. Translation: CASSFRTSGDTGELFF.

In its sample, this clonotype was seen many times. The V gene is TRBV7-6, the J gene TRBJ1-5; D might be TRBD1 (5 bases). Germline-derived CDR1 and CDR2 are SGHVS and FNYEAQ. Trimming shortened V by 5 bases and J by 7 bases, and 12 bases separated the two germline ends. The CDR3 consists of 13 residues. The CDR3 here is CASSREGNQPQHF. The CDR3 DNA follows: TGTGCCAGCAGCCGTGAGGGGAACCAGCCCCAGCATTTT.

This clonotype has at least ten counts. The chain employs TRBV28 and TRBJ1-5; tentative D call: TRBD1 (5 bases). The germline V gene encodes CDR1 MDHEN and CDR2 SYDVKM. There are 14 residues in the CDR3. Trimming took off 2 bases at V and 1 base at J, with 6 bases between the two ends. CDR3 region: CASSLRQSNQPQHF. CDR3 bases: TGTGCCAGCAGTTTAAGACAGAGCAATCAGCCCCAGCATTTT.

In its sample, this clonotype was seen many times. V usage is TRBV7-2 and J usage is TRBJ1-2; possibly TRBD1 for D (5 bases). Trimming removed 5 bases from V and 3 bases from J, with 10 bases in between. Germline V gene lookup returns CDR1 SGHTA and CDR2 FQGNSA. The CDR3 spans 13 residues. CDR3 in amino acids: CASSPRGDYGYTF. CDR3 in DNA: TGTGCCAGCAGCCCCCGGGGGGACTATGGCTACACCTTC.

The CDR3 DNA follows: TGTGCCAGCAGTTTTTCAGGGTCCAATGAGCAGTTCTTC. Translating gives CASSFSGSNEQFF. J is TRBJ2-1 and V is TRBV27; TRBD1 might be the D (5 bases). This CDR3 spans 13 amino acids. CDR1 and CDR2 from the germline V gene are MNHEY and SMNVEV (reference sequence). V was clipped by 3 bases and J by 6 bases, with 9 bases between them.